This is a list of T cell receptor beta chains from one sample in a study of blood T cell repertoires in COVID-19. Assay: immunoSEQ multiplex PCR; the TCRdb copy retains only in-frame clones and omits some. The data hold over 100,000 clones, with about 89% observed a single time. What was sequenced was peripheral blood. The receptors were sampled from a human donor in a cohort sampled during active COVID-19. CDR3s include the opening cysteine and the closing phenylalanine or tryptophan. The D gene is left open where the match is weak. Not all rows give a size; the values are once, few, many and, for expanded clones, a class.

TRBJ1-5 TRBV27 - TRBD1 TGTGCCAGCAGTTTGAGGCAGGGGGCGCGTAATAGGGACAATCAGCCCCAGCATTTT CASSLRQGARNRDNQPQHF
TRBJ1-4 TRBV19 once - TGTGCCAGTGGGCCCAACGCCGGGGGGGAAAAACTGTTTTTT CASGPNAGGEKLFF
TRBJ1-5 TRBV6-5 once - TGTGCCAGCAGTTTAGGGGGAAGGGATCAGCCCCAGCATTTT CASSLGGRDQPQHF
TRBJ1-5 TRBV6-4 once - TGTGCCAGCACCCTCCAGCCCCAGCATTTT CASTLQPQHF
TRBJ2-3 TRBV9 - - TGTGCCAGCAGCGCAGGCGCCTGGACAGAAGATACGCAGTATTTT CASSAGAWTEDTQYF
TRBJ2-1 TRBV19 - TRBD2 TGTGCCAGTAGTCGGATTAGCGGGACATCCTACAATGAGCAGTTCTTC CASSRISGTSYNEQFF
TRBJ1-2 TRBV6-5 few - TGTGCCAGCAGTTACGTCGGTGGTGGCTACACCTTC CASSYVGGGYTF
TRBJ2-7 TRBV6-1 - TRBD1 TGTGCCAGCAGTGTCAACCCGGGACAGGGGCCTTACGAGCAGTACTTC CASSVNPGQGPYEQYF
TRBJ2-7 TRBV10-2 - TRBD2 TGCGCCAGTTCCGGGACTAGCGCGCCGACCGTCTACGAGCAGTACTTC CASSGTSAPTVYEQYF
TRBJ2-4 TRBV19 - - TGTGCCAGTAGTACACGCCCGGGGGACATTCAGTACTTC CASSTRPGDIQYF
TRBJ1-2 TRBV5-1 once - TGCGCCAGCAGCTTACAGACTAAATATGGCTACACCTTC CASSLQTKYGYTF
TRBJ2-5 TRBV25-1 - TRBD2 TGTGCCAGCAGTGAGGGGTCAGGGAGGGGTGAGACCCAGTACTTC CASSEGSGRGETQYF
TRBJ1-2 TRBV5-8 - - TGTGCCAGCAGCTTGGGGTCCGGGACACCAGGGTACTATGGCTACACCTTC CASSLGSGTPGYYGYTF
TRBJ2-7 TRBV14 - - TGTGCCAGCAGCCAACTACCACAGGGCTCGCCGCTAGGGATCCAGTACTTC CASSQLPQGSPLGIQYF
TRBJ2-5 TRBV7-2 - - TGTGCCAGCAGCTTAGTTTCCTCCGGGAAAGAGACCCAGTACTTC CASSLVSSGKETQYF
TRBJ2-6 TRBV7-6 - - TGTGCCAGCAGCCCCCTACGTTCTGACAGCTTATTCTCTGGGGCCAACGTCCTGACTTTC CASSPLRSDSLFSGANVLTF
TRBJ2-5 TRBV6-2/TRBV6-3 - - TGTGCCAGCAGTCCCGAAATTCGGGAGATAGTAGAGACCCAGTACTTC CASSPEIREIVETQYF
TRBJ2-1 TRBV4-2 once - TGTGCCAGCAGCCAAGAACCTGCGGGGGAGCAGTTCTTC CASSQEPAGEQFF
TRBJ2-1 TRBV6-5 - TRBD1 TGTGCCAGCAGTCTAGAGGGACAGGGGTTAGATGAGCAGTTCTTC CASSLEGQGLDEQFF
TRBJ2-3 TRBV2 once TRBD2 TGTGCCAGCAGGGGCAGGAGTGGCGGGAGTGATACGCAGTATTTT CASRGRSGGSDTQYF
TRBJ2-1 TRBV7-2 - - TGTGCCAGCAGCTTGGGGGGACAGCTCAATGAGCAGTTCTTC CASSLGGQLNEQFF
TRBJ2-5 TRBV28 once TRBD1 TGTGCCAGCAACAGGGGGCTAGAGACCCAGTACTTC CASNRGLETQYF